Presented here are 16 T cell receptor beta chains from one specimen sequenced in a study of T cell responses to AZD1222 COVID-19 vaccine. Produced via immunoSEQ multiplex PCR; TCRdb's table is partial and in-frame only. The repertoire has about 140,000 clones, about 91% of them found once; the top ten carry 3.6%. The material was peripheral blood, obtained 28 days after the second AZD1222 dose. Receptor source: an adult who received the AZD1222 COVID-19 vaccine.

With respect to this clone: A junction boundary mismatches the germline segment, possibly from a read error. This chain connects TRBV7-6 to TRBJ1-3, with D perhaps TRBD1 (5 bases). Germline V lookup: CDR1 SGHVS, CDR2 FNYEAQ. There are 11 residues in the CDR3. In DNA, the CDR3 is TGTGCCAGCAGCTTCCGGGACTCCTTTGGTTTC. It yields the protein CASSFRDSFGF.

This chain links TRBV7-9 with TRBJ1-2, with a tentative D call TRBD1 (5 bases). CDR1 and CDR2 from the germline V gene are SEHNR and FQNEAQ (reference sequence). Trimming took off 5 bases at V and 8 bases at J, with 21 bases between the two ends. The CDR3 length is 15 residues. This chain's CDR3 is CASSAWTGRGIGYTF. CDR3 sequence (DNA): TGTGCCAGCAGCGCTTGGACTGGGCGGGGGATCGGCTACACCTTC.

This clone has more than one count but fewer than ten. This rearrangement joins TRBV6-6 to TRBJ1-5, with D unresolved. The CDR3 is made up of 13 amino acids. CDR1 and CDR2 (germline): MNHNY, SVGAGI (reference sequence). Trimming pared 7 bases from V and 3 bases from J, leaving 10 bases between. The CDR3 sequence: CASMTGSNQPQHF. CDR3 nucleotides: TGTGCCAGCATGACGGGGTCCAATCAGCCCCAGCATTTT.

The chain combines TRBV9 with TRBJ2-7; D may be TRBD1 (6 bases). V was clipped by 3 bases and J by 6 bases, with 19 bases between them. This CDR3 is built from 15 residues. CDR1 SGDLS and CDR2 YYNGEE come from the germline V gene. CDR3 DNA: TGTGCCAGCAGCGGCCCGGGACCGAGAGGGGGCGAGCAGTACTTC. Its translation: CASSGPGPRGGEQYF.

CDR3 sequence reads: CASSQRGIMTQYF. For the CDR3, the DNA is TGTGCCAGCAGCCAGAGGGGGATAATGACCCAGTACTTC. The genes are TRBV3-1 (or the pseudogene TRBV3-2) and TRBJ2-5, with D possibly TRBD1 on 6 matching bases. In germline, CDR1 is LGHDT, CDR2 YNNKEL (reference sequence). Trimming shortened V by 3 bases and J by 7 bases, and 12 bases separated the two germline ends. The CDR3 totals 13 residues.

The rearrangement joins TRBV19 to TRBJ1-5; no reliable D call. The CDR3 contains 13 residues. Trimming pared 4 bases from V and 7 bases from J, leaving 11 bases between. Germline lookup yields CDR1 LNHDA and CDR2 SQIVND (reference sequence). The CDR3 coding sequence is TGTGCCAGTAGTACCCGCTTAGGCCAGCCCCAGCATTTT. Translating gives CASSTRLGQPQHF.

The rearrangement uses TRBV6-2 or TRBV6-3 and TRBJ2-7; TRBD2 might be the D (7 bases). The CDR3 totals 17 residues. V was clipped by 4 bases and J by 4 bases, with 23 bases between them. Germline CDR1 reads MNHEY; CDR2 reads SVGEGT. This CDR3 is CASSSTPSGTTRYEQYF. The DNA for the CDR3 is TGTGCCAGCAGTTCAACCCCAAGCGGGACAACCCGATACGAGCAGTACTTC.

This rearrangement joins TRBV28 to TRBJ1-2, with D maybe TRBD1 (5 bases). The CDR3 sequence is 14 residues long. Trimming removed 6 bases from V and 4 bases from J, with 15 bases in between. Germline V gene lookup returns CDR1 MDHEN and CDR2 SYDVKM. Written as DNA, the CDR3 is TGTGCCAGCAGACGGGACGGAGGGCTCTATGGCTACACCTTC. Its protein is CASRRDGGLYGYTF.

The rearrangement joins TRBV9 to TRBJ2-1; 7 bases match TRBD2. The length of the CDR3 is 15 residues. CDR1 and CDR2 (germline): SGDLS, YYNGEE. The ends lost 1 base at V and 8 bases at J; junction bases unmatched: 9. CDR3 DNA sequence: TGTGCCAGCAGCGTATTTGGGGACTATTCCGATGAGCAGTTCTTC. It encodes CASSVFGDYSDEQFF.

The genes are TRBV11-2 and TRBJ2-7, with 10 positions matching TRBD2. There are 14 residues in the CDR3. V dropped 6 bases and J dropped 6; count of bases not matched to a gene: 8. Germline CDR1 and CDR2: SGHAT and FQNNGV. The CDR3 here is CASSPSGRSGEQYF. The CDR3, as DNA: TGTGCCAGCAGTCCTAGCGGGAGATCAGGCGAGCAGTACTTC. Filled out from reference TRBV11-2 and TRBJ2-7, the complete variable domain reads EAGVAQSPRYKIIEKRQSVAFWCNPISGHATLYWYQQILGQGPKLLIQFQNNGVVDDSQLPKDRFSAERLKGVDSTLKIQPAKLEDSAVYLCASSPSGRSGEQYFGPGTRLTVT.

J is TRBJ1-2 and V is TRBV6-4, with 7 bases fitting TRBD1. The length of the CDR3 is 14 residues. Germline trimming cut 0 bases from V and 8 bases from J; bases unmatched to any gene: 6. Germline V gives CDR1 MRHNA, CDR2 SNTAGT. The CDR3 region is CASSDSTGSRGYTF. The DNA for the CDR3 is TGTGCCAGCAGTGACTCGACAGGGTCGAGGGGCTACACCTTC.

V gene TRBV5-6 combines with J gene TRBJ1-1; D is uncertain. The germline V and J ends were trimmed by 6 bases and 0 bases, with 9 bases remaining between them. Per the germline V gene, CDR1 is SGHDT and CDR2 is YYEEEE. The CDR3 has 13 residues. CDR3 sequence reads: CASKGGMNTEAFF. The CDR3 coding sequence is TGTGCCAGCAAAGGAGGGATGAACACTGAAGCTTTCTTT.

This chain connects TRBV5-1 to TRBJ1-1; TRBD1 matches at 7 bases. After removal of 4 bases from V and 2 bases from J, the junction contained 5 bases not matched to a gene. Germline V gives CDR1 SGHRS, CDR2 YFSETQ. The CDR3 sequence is 14 residues long. As DNA, the CDR3 is TGCGCCAGCAGCGCAGGGACAGCTAACACTGAAGCTTTCTTT. It specifies CASSAGTANTEAFF. Based on the CDR3 plus reference TRBV5-1 and TRBJ1-1, the full variable domain is KAGVTQTPRYLIKTRGQQVTLSCSPISGHRSVSWYQQTPGQGLQFLFEYFSETQRNKGNFPGRFSGRQFSNSRSEMNVSTLELGDSALYLCASSAGTANTEAFFGQGTRLTVV.

The chain links TRBV19 to TRBJ1-5; TRBD1 aligns across 7 bases. Germline V gene sequence: CDR1 LNHDA, CDR2 SQIVND (reference sequence). CDR3 length: 14 residues. Trimming removed 6 bases from V and 4 bases from J; junction bases left unmatched: 6. The CDR3 DNA follows: TGTGCCAGTAGCTCGGACAGGCGTAATCAGCCCCAGCATTTT. Its protein is CASSSDRRNQPQHF.

The chain couples TRBV14 to TRBJ2-3; D call uncertain. In germline, CDR1 is SGHDN, CDR2 FVKESK. The germline V and J ends were trimmed by 0 bases and 2 bases, with 3 bases remaining between them. This CDR3 is 13 amino acids long. The DNA of the CDR3 is TGTGCCAGCAGCCAAGACCTCACAGATACGCAGTATTTT. Protein product: CASSQDLTDTQYF.

This clone appeared once. The DNA for the CDR3 is TGTGCCATCAGTGTAACTAGCGGGAGGGCCAATGAGCAGTTCTTC. Its protein is CAISVTSGRANEQFF. The V and J genes are TRBV10-3 and TRBJ2-1, with 13 bases aligning to TRBD2. Germline CDR1 ENHRY, CDR2 SYGVKD. CDR3 length: 15 residues. J gave up 6 bases and V 4 bases, and 3 bases lay outside the gene matches.